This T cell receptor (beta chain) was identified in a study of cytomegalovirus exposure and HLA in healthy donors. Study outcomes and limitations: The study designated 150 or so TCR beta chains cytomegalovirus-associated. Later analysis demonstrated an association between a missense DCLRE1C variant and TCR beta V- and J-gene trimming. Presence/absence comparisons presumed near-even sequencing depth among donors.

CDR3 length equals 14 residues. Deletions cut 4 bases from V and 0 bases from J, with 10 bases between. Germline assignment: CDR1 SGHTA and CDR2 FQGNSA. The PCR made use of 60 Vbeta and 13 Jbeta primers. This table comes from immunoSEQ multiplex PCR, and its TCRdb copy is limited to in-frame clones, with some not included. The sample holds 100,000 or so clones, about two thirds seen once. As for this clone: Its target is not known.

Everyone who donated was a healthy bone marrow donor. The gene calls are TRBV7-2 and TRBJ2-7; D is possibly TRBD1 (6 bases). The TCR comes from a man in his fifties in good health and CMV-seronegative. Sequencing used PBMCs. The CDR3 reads CASSSDSYSYEQYF. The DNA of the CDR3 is TGTGCCAGCAGCTCGGACAGCTACTCCTACGAGCAGTACTTC.